The T cell receptor beta chain under discussion was sequenced for a study of blood T cell repertoires in COVID-19. This clone was seen once. There are 14 residues in the CDR3. Trimming pared 6 bases from V and 1 base from J, leaving 12 bases between. CDR1 is MNHEY, CDR2 SVGAGI, per germline. Measured with immunoSEQ multiplex PCR; TCRdb has only the in-frame clones, and not every one. This table has roughly 200,000 clones, roughly 76% appearing once. Source material: peripheral blood. The chain links TRBV6-5 to TRBJ1-1; D not resolved. This receptor was taken from a woman in her 50s with active or convalescent COVID-19. Written as DNA, the CDR3 is TGTGCCAGCAGCGTTGCTCAGGAGAACACTGAAGCTTTCTTT. Amino acids: CASSVAQENTEAFF.